Below, 24 T cell receptor beta chains from the same sample are listed, as sequenced in a study of blood T cell repertoires in COVID-19. Here immunoSEQ multiplex PCR was the method, and the copy in TCRdb shows in-frame clones only, minus some. The table lists 300,000 to 400,000 clones, around 90% of them singletons. Material for sequencing was peripheral blood. These receptors all come from a woman aged 18-29 years who had recovered from COVID-19.

Concerning this clone: The sample holds other DNA sequences that translate to the same CDR3. The genes are TRBV7-2 and TRBJ2-1; D is undetermined. The CDR3 is made up of 15 amino acids. Between the trimmed V and J ends, which lost 5 bases and 0 bases, there was a span of 11 bases. CDR1 is SGHTA and CDR2 is FQGNSA in the germline V gene. As DNA, the CDR3 is TGTGCCAGCAGCCCCCGAGGCACCTCCTACAATGAGCAGTTCTTC. Protein sequence: CASSPRGTSYNEQFF.

This sequence joins TRBV29-1 and TRBJ1-4; a weak D match, TRBD1 (6 bases). Trimming left V 6 bases short and J 7 bases short, with 15 bases between. This CDR3 comprises 13 residues. Germline lookup yields CDR1 SQVTM and CDR2 ANQGSEA. The CDR3 is CSVGTGYGEKLFF. In nucleotides, the CDR3 is TGCAGCGTGGGAACAGGGTATGGTGAAAAACTGTTTTTT.

The genes are TRBV2 and TRBJ1-6, with 10 nucleotides matching TRBD1. CDR3 length: 15 residues. Unmatched junction bases numbered 6, after V lost 6 bases and J lost 7 bases. The germline V gene encodes CDR1 SNHLY and CDR2 FYNNEI. CDR3 loop: CASSAMGQGNSPLHF. CDR3 DNA: TGTGCCAGCAGCGCCATGGGACAGGGGAATTCACCCCTCCACTTT.

The chain uses TRBV6-5 and TRBJ2-7; perhaps TRBD1 as D (6 bases). Germline V gene lookup returns CDR1 MNHEY and CDR2 SVGAGI. V gave up 6 bases and J gave up 5 bases, with 14 bases separating them. This CDR3 has 13 amino acids. The DNA of the CDR3 is TGTGCCAGCAGGGCAGGGGACATCGACGAGCAGTACGTC. This sequence encodes CASRAGDIDEQYV.

V is TRBV15 and J is TRBJ2-1; 7 bases are shared with TRBD1. V was clipped by 0 bases and J by 7 bases; unmatched bases: 18. Germline CDR1 reads LNHNV; CDR2 reads YYDKDF (reference sequence). The CDR3 totals 19 residues. This chain's CDR3 is CATSRDPPRGSRAWNEQFF. The CDR3, as DNA: TGTGCCACCAGCAGAGACCCCCCCAGGGGGAGCCGGGCATGGAATGAGCAGTTCTTC.

The chain is built from TRBV3-1 (or the pseudogene TRBV3-2) and TRBJ2-5; D call uncertain. Trimming shortened V by 0 bases and J by 6 bases, and 11 bases separated the two germline ends. In germline, CDR1 is LGHDT, CDR2 YNNKEL (reference sequence). The length of the CDR3 is 14 residues. The CDR3 DNA reads as TGTGCCAGCAGCCAAGATCTTACACGCAAGACCCAGTACTTC. It yields the protein CASSQDLTRKTQYF.

The chain is built from TRBV24-1 and TRBJ2-6, with D tentatively TRBD1 (5 bases). The V end was cut by 5 bases, the J end by 0 bases, with 19 bases between. Per germline, CDR1 KGHDR and CDR2 SFDVKD. CDR3 length equals 19 residues. The chain's CDR3 is CATSVPKPGHSSGANVLTF. CDR3 bases: TGTGCCACCAGTGTCCCTAAGCCAGGGCACAGCTCTGGGGCCAACGTCCTGACTTTC.

The chain recombines TRBV7-9 with TRBJ1-4; a possible D gene is TRBD1 (6 bases). Germline V gene data show CDR1 as SEHNR and CDR2 as FQNEAQ (reference sequence). CDR3 length: 15 residues. V was trimmed by 3 bases and J by 2 bases, leaving 10 bases between them. CDR3 in amino acids: CASSLTQGTNEKLFF. In nucleotides, the CDR3 is TGTGCCAGCAGCTTGACCCAGGGGACTAATGAAAAACTGTTTTTT.

This chain links TRBV19 with TRBJ2-3; 8 positions agree with TRBD2. The V gene's germline CDR1 is LNHDA and CDR2 SQIVND (reference sequence). CDR3 length: 19 amino acids. V trimming: 6 bases; J trimming: 2 bases; junction bases outside the gene matches: 19. CDR3 loop: CASSSGWDFSGTVTDTQYF. In nucleotides, the CDR3 is TGTGCCAGTAGCAGTGGATGGGATTTTAGCGGGACCGTCACAGATACGCAGTATTTT. Variable domain in full (rest from reference TRBV19 and TRBJ2-3): DGGITQSPKYLFRKEGQNVTLSCEQNLNHDAMYWYRQDPGQGLRLIYYSQIVNDFQKGDIAEGYSVSREKKESFPLTVTSAQKNPTAFYLCASSSGWDFSGTVTDTQYFGPGTRLTVL.

The V call is TRBV6-6, the J call TRBJ2-4; 10 bases fit TRBD2. With 8 bases clipped from V and 2 bases from J, the junction kept 9 bases outside the gene matches. This CDR3 contains 16 residues. Germline V CDR1 and CDR2: MNHNY, SVGAGI (reference sequence). CDR3 residues: CASLNLAGGPKNIQYF. Written as DNA, the CDR3 is TGTGCCAGCCTAAATTTAGCGGGAGGTCCCAAAAACATTCAGTACTTC.

The CDR3 sequence: CASSIWGTNTGELFF. The DNA for the CDR3 is TGTGCCAGTAGTATTTGGGGCACTAACACCGGGGAGCTGTTTTTT. This sequence joins TRBV19 and TRBJ2-2; a possible D gene is TRBD1 (5 bases). V lost 3 bases to trimming and J lost 2 bases, with 10 bases between them. The germline V gene encodes CDR1 LNHDA and CDR2 SQIVND (reference sequence). The CDR3 is 15 amino acids.

The chain is built from TRBV10-2 and TRBJ2-1; 9 positions agree with TRBD2. This CDR3 is 18 amino acids long. Germline V lookup: CDR1 WSHSY, CDR2 SAAADI. Trimming at V came to 4 bases and at J to 0 bases, leaving 10 bases not matched to a gene. CDR3 amino acids: CASSVPSGTKSSYNEQFF. The DNA of the CDR3 is TGCGCCAGCAGTGTACCTAGCGGGACTAAAAGCTCCTACAATGAGCAGTTCTTC.

A word on this clone: The sample carries other DNA sequences with the same CDR3. The chain couples TRBV5-1 to TRBJ2-3; possibly TRBD1 for D (6 bases). This CDR3 contains 14 residues. Looked up from germline, CDR1 is SGHRS and CDR2 is YFSETQ. Trimming shortened V by 4 bases and J by 4 bases, and 13 bases separated the two germline ends. The CDR3 region has the DNA TGCGCCAGCAGCCTAGGGGGATTTGCAGATACGCAGTATTTT. Translation: CASSLGGFADTQYF.

The rearrangement uses TRBV15 and TRBJ2-1; 9 bases map to TRBD2. From germline, CDR1 is LNHNV and CDR2 YYDKDF (reference sequence). Germline trimming cut 1 base from V and 8 bases from J; bases unmatched to any gene: 12. The CDR3 runs 17 residues. CDR3 DNA sequence: TGTGCCACCAGCAGAGCCGGGTTTAGCGGGAGCTTCGATGAGCAGTTCTTC. Translating gives CATSRAGFSGSFDEQFF.

The DNA for the CDR3 is TGTGCCAGCAGCCCGCCGACTAGCGCCTACAATGAGCAGTTCTTC. Translation gives CASSPPTSAYNEQFF. The chain recombines TRBV7-9 with TRBJ2-1; the match to TRBD2 covers 8 bases. Germline V CDR1 and CDR2: SEHNR, FQNEAQ (reference sequence). The CDR3 runs to 15 residues. The V and J ends lost 5 bases and 2 bases, in that order; junction bases with no gene match: 5.

V is TRBV4-1 and J is TRBJ1-2, with 10 bases that match TRBD1. CDR1 MGHRA and CDR2 YSYEKL come from the germline V gene. The CDR3 runs 14 residues. The trim removed 6 bases at V and 5 bases at J, leaving 6 bases unmatched. The chain's CDR3 is CASRAPGQGYGYTF. DNA of the CDR3: TGCGCCAGCAGGGCTCCGGGACAGGGGTATGGCTACACCTTC.

The chain recombines TRBV4-3 with TRBJ2-3; D call uncertain. This CDR3 spans 13 amino acids. V gave up 1 base and J gave up 6 bases, with 8 bases separating them. Germline assignment: CDR1 LGHNA and CDR2 YSLEER. Here the CDR3 DNA reads TGCGCCAGCAGCCAAGTTGGCCCTGATACGCAGTATTTT. This codes for CASSQVGPDTQYF.

The chain has TRBV9 and TRBJ2-1; tentatively, D is TRBD1 (5 bases). CDR3 length: 13 residues. Germline CDR1 reads SGDLS; CDR2 reads YYNGEE. Between the trimmed V and J ends, which lost 4 bases and 5 bases, there was a span of 10 bases. CDR3 in amino acids: CASSLLRDNEQFF. The CDR3 DNA sequence: TGTGCCAGCAGCCTGCTCAGGGACAATGAGCAGTTCTTC.

The chain combines TRBV18 with TRBJ2-5, with D possibly TRBD2 on 6 matching bases. The CDR3 totals 15 residues. Deletions cut 0 bases from V and 2 bases from J, with 10 bases between. Germline CDR1 is KGHSH and CDR2 is LQKENI. DNA for the CDR3: TGTGCCAGCTCACCACCGGGACGGGGGCAAGAGACCCAGTACTTC. Amino acid sequence: CASSPPGRGQETQYF.

The V call is TRBV29-1, the J call TRBJ1-1; 7 bases line up with TRBD1. The CDR3 extends over 12 amino acids. Trimming removed 1 base from V and 5 bases from J; junction bases left unmatched: 1. CDR1 is SQVTM, CDR2 ANQGSEA, per germline. CDR3 nucleotides: TGCAGCGTTGAAGGACAGGGAACTGAAGCTTTCTTT. Its translation: CSVEGQGTEAFF. Looking up the rest from reference TRBV29-1 and TRBJ1-1 gives the full variable domain: SAVISQKPSRDICQRGTSLTIQCQVDSQVTMMFWYRQQPGQSLTLIATANQGSEATYESGFVIDKFPISRPNLTFSTLTVSNMSPEDSSIYLCSVEGQGTEAFFGQGTRLTVV.

The V call is TRBV28, the J call TRBJ1-2, with D unclear. Trimming took off 3 bases at V and 0 bases at J, with 8 bases between the two ends. Germline-derived CDR1 and CDR2 are MDHEN and SYDVKM. This CDR3 has 14 amino acids. CDR3 nucleotide sequence: TGTGCCAGCAGTTTTACACGTGCTAACTATGGCTACACCTTC. Its translation is CASSFTRANYGYTF.

This clone was seen a handful of times. The rearrangement uses TRBV20-1 and TRBJ1-1, with a tentative D call TRBD1 (5 bases). V was cut by 2 bases and J by 7 bases, with 8 bases left in between. Germline values: CDR1 DFQATT, CDR2 SNEGSKA (reference sequence). CDR3 length equals 11 residues. CDR3 nucleotides: TGCAGTGCTAGAAACAGGTTTGAAGCTTTCTTT. Its translation is CSARNRFEAFF.

The rearrangement joins TRBV28 to TRBJ2-3; 9 positions match TRBD2. Germline V gene data show CDR1 as MDHEN and CDR2 as SYDVKM. The trim removed 5 bases at V and 5 bases at J, leaving 8 bases unmatched. This CDR3 is 15 amino acids long. CDR3 nucleotides: TGTGCCAGCAGTCCCAATAGCGGGAGCGGAGATACGCAGTATTTT. Protein sequence: CASSPNSGSGDTQYF.

The rearrangement links TRBV2 to TRBJ1-6; D uncertain. The V end lost 0 bases, the J end lost 6 bases, and 9 bases lay between the germline ends. This CDR3 comprises 15 residues. CDR1 and CDR2 (germline): SNHLY, FYNNEI. CDR3 DNA: TGTGCCAGCAGTGAAGCGGGCCACTCTAATTCACCCCTCCACTTT. Its translation: CASSEAGHSNSPLHF.